Listed here are 29 T cell receptor beta chains from one sample, sequenced in a study of blood T cell repertoires in COVID-19. Using immunoSEQ multiplex PCR, the repertoire was profiled, and TCRdb retains in-frame clones only, with some absent. The repertoire holds 200,000 to 250,000 clones, 70% to 90% seen once, with roughly 12% in the top ten. The source material was peripheral blood. The receptors here all came from a human donor in a cohort sampled during active COVID-19.

This sequence joins TRBV3-1 (or the pseudogene TRBV3-2) and TRBJ2-1; 11 bases fit TRBD2. V gave up 0 bases and J gave up 8 bases; unmatched junction bases: 3. The CDR3 is 15 amino acids. Germline V gene lookup returns CDR1 LGHDT and CDR2 YNNKEL (reference sequence). This chain's CDR3 is CASSQDSGGADEQFF. The CDR3 nucleotides read TGTGCCAGCAGCCAAGATAGCGGGGGGGCGGATGAGCAGTTCTTC.

The chain carries TRBV6-5 and TRBJ2-5, with TRBD1 identical over 8 bases. Germline V gene data show CDR1 as MNHEY and CDR2 as SVGAGI. The CDR3 consists of 13 residues. Trimming at V came to 6 bases and at J to 6 bases, leaving 6 bases not matched to a gene. This CDR3 reads CASRAARGQTQYF. CDR3 nucleotides: TGTGCCAGCAGGGCCGCCAGGGGGCAGACCCAGTACTTC.

The chain links TRBV5-1 to TRBJ1-2; 8 bases line up with TRBD1. CDR1 and CDR2 (germline): SGHRS, YFSETQ. The CDR3 spans 17 residues. V lost 3 bases, J lost 3 bases, and 13 bases stayed unmatched. The CDR3 sequence is CASSSAQGDFRDYGYTF. CDR3 sequence (DNA): TGCGCCAGCAGCTCGGCACAGGGGGATTTTCGGGACTATGGCTACACCTTC.

DNA for the CDR3: TGTGCCAGCAGCCAACCCGGGGGGCAAGAGACCCAGTACTTC. Translated, it gives CASSQPGGQETQYF. This rearrangement joins TRBV4-2 to TRBJ2-5; 7 bases are a match to TRBD2. CDR3 length equals 14 residues. Per the germline V gene, CDR1 is LGHNA and CDR2 is YNFKEQ. J gave up 2 bases and V 2 bases, and 2 bases lay outside the gene matches.

This clone was counted once. The chain employs TRBV5-5 and TRBJ1-2; possible D gene TRBD1, 5 bases. Germline lookup yields CDR1 SGHKS and CDR2 YYEKEE (reference sequence). V lost 4 bases and J 2 bases, leaving 15 bases between the germline ends. CDR3 length: 15 amino acids. This CDR3 reads CASSQASGLNYGYTF. In nucleotides, the CDR3 is TGTGCCAGCAGCCAGGCCTCAGGGCTAAACTATGGCTACACCTTC. Full variable domain (rest looked up from reference TRBV5-5 and TRBJ1-2): DAGVTQSPTHLIKTRGQQVTLRCSPISGHKSVSWYQQVLGQGPQFIFQYYEKEERGRGNFPDRFSARQFPNYSSELNVNALLLGDSALYLCASSQASGLNYGYTFGSGTRLTVV.

The CDR3 region is CASSVAMWPGQGSTGELFF. The CDR3 DNA sequence: TGTGCCAGCAGCGTAGCTATGTGGCCGGGACAGGGGAGCACCGGGGAGCTGTTTTTT. The chain joins TRBV9 to TRBJ2-2; the match to TRBD1 covers 10 bases. Germline CDR1 and CDR2: SGDLS and YYNGEE. The J segment lost 4 bases and the V segment lost 0 bases, leaving 12 bases of the junction unmatched. The CDR3 runs 19 residues.

CDR3 in DNA: TGTGCCACCCGACAGGGCACGAAGAGCAATCAGCCCCAGCATTTT. Amino acids: CATRQGTKSNQPQHF. V is TRBV5-8 and J is TRBJ1-5; 7 bases are a match to TRBD1. The CDR3 contains 15 residues. With V trimmed by 9 bases and J by 1 base, 10 bases remained unmatched. Germline-derived CDR1 and CDR2 are SGHTS and YDEGEE.

The V call is TRBV5-1, the J call TRBJ1-4; weak D call: TRBD1 (5 bases). Germline-derived CDR1 and CDR2 are SGHRS and YFSETQ. V shed 4 bases and J shed 4 bases, with 14 bases lying between them. The CDR3 is 15 residues long. The CDR3 DNA is TGCGCCAGCAGCCCCATGGGGACTATTAATGAAAAACTGTTTTTT. Translation gives CASSPMGTINEKLFF. Full variable domain (outside the CDR3, taken from reference TRBV5-1 and TRBJ1-4): KAGVTQTPRYLIKTRGQQVTLSCSPISGHRSVSWYQQTPGQGLQFLFEYFSETQRNKGNFPGRFSGRQFSNSRSEMNVSTLELGDSALYLCASSPMGTINEKLFFGSGTQLSVL.

CDR3 nucleotide sequence: TGTGCCAGCAGCGTAAACTCTGGGCCAGAGACCCAGTACTTC. The encoded protein is CASSVNSGPETQYF. The chain couples TRBV9 to TRBJ2-5; D ambiguous. Germline CDR1 and CDR2: SGDLS and YYNGEE. The CDR3 covers 14 residues. V lost 1 base and J lost 4, with 11 bases in between.

This sequence joins TRBV15 and TRBJ2-5; TRBD2 is a possible D gene (5 bases). Looked up from germline, CDR1 is LNHNV and CDR2 is YYDKDF (reference sequence). The CDR3 sequence is 12 residues long. V was cut by 3 bases and J by 5 bases, with 7 bases left in between. CDR3 sequence: CATSSPGETQYF. CDR3 nucleotides: TGTGCCACCAGCAGCCCGGGGGAGACCCAGTACTTC.

The V and J genes are TRBV13 and TRBJ2-1; D may be TRBD2 (6 bases). From germline, CDR1 is PRHDT and CDR2 FYEKMQ (reference sequence). V shed 1 base and J shed 7 bases, with 14 bases lying between them. The CDR3 sequence is 15 residues long. The CDR3, as DNA: TGTGCCAGCAGCTTAGCGGGGGTGACTAGAAATGAGCAGTTCTTC. Protein: CASSLAGVTRNEQFF.

The chain is built from TRBV6-5 and TRBJ2-7; tentative D call: TRBD1 (6 bases). Trimming stripped 6 bases from V and 0 bases from J, with 12 bases between. The germline V gene has CDR1 MNHEY and CDR2 SVGAGI. The CDR3 has 14 residues. CDR3 coding DNA: TGTGCCAGCAGCTCCACAGGGTCCTCCTACGAGCAGTACTTC. Residues: CASSSTGSSYEQYF.

This rearrangement joins TRBV5-4 to TRBJ2-6; 12 positions match TRBD1. CDR1 SGHNT and CDR2 YYREEE come from the germline V gene (reference sequence). This CDR3 is built from 18 residues. Losses at the gene ends were 4 bases for V and 1 base for J; bases not matched to a gene: 6. CDR3 DNA sequence: TGTGCCAGCAGCGCCGGGACAGGGGGCCTATCTGGGGCCAACGTCCTGACTTTC. Translation gives CASSAGTGGLSGANVLTF.

The V call is TRBV21-1, the J call TRBJ2-7; the listed D gene, TRBD2, was not tested against the DNA. TRBV21-1 is annotated as a pseudogene. This CDR3 has 15 amino acids. CDR3 loop: CASSKGEPQPHEQYF. Here the CDR3 DNA reads TGTGCCAGCAGCAAAGGCGAACCCCAACCACACGAGCAGTACTTC.

The V gene is TRBV29-1, the J gene TRBJ1-1; TRBD1 is a possible D gene (5 bases). The CDR3 length is 12 residues. Germline V CDR1 and CDR2: SQVTM, ANQGSEA. The germline V and J ends were trimmed by 7 bases and 3 bases, with 12 bases remaining between them. In DNA form, the CDR3 reads TGCAGCGCCACGTCGGGGGACACTGAAGCTTTCTTT. The encoded protein is CSATSGDTEAFF.

This clone has more than one count but fewer than ten. The chain has TRBV6-1 and TRBJ2-7; no firm D call. Germline CDR1 MNHNS, CDR2 SASEGT. This CDR3 spans 14 amino acids. The V gene lost 3 bases and the J gene lost 7 bases, with 16 bases spanning the gap. DNA for the CDR3: TGTGCCAGCAGTGATCATAGTCAGAGGAAGGAGCAGTACTTC. Translated, it gives CASSDHSQRKEQYF.

The rearrangement joins TRBV7-9 to TRBJ2-3; TRBD1 matches 7 bases. This CDR3 region has 16 residues. The ends lost 5 bases at V and 4 bases at J; junction bases unmatched: 12. Germline V lookup: CDR1 SEHNR, CDR2 FQNEAQ (reference sequence). CDR3 residues: CASSPRGQHGADTQYF. The DNA of the CDR3 is TGTGCCAGCAGCCCTAGGGGGCAGCACGGCGCAGATACGCAGTATTTT.

The chain has TRBV6-5 and TRBJ1-5; no definite D call. The germline gives CDR1 MNHEY, CDR2 SVGAGI. V lost 6 bases, J lost 2 bases, and 8 bases lay in between. This CDR3 spans 13 amino acids. This chain's CDR3 is CASRPRGNQPQHF. The CDR3 coding sequence is TGTGCCAGCAGGCCCCGGGGCAATCAGCCCCAGCATTTT.

The chain employs TRBV24-1 and TRBJ1-1; D perhaps matches TRBD1 (5 bases). There are 14 residues in the CDR3. V shed 9 bases and J shed 1 base, with 14 bases lying between them. Germline CDR1 is KGHDR and CDR2 is SFDVKD. CDR3 bases: TGTGCCACCCGAGGTAGGGGCCAGAACACTGAAGCTTTCTTT. As protein: CATRGRGQNTEAFF.

The chain employs TRBV11-3 and TRBJ2-6; possibly TRBD2 for D (6 bases). The CDR3 length is 18 residues. CDR1 is SGHNT and CDR2 is YENEEA in the germline V gene. Trimming removed 3 bases at V and 0 bases at J, with 15 bases between. The CDR3 region has the DNA TGTGCCAGCAGCTTTTGGGGGGTCCCAATCTCTGGGGCCAACGTCCTGACTTTC. Translated, it gives CASSFWGVPISGANVLTF.

The table lists this clone with a count of one. The genes are TRBV9 and TRBJ2-5, with TRBD2 matching over 8 bases. CDR1 is SGDLS, CDR2 YYNGEE, per germline. V was pared by 3 bases and J by 4 bases, with 11 bases of the junction left unmatched. The CDR3 contains 16 residues. Written as DNA, the CDR3 is TGTGCCAGCAGCGCCACTAGCGGAAGGGCGGGAGAGACCCAGTACTTC. It is translated as CASSATSGRAGETQYF. The variable domain in full, completed from reference TRBV9 and TRBJ2-5, reads DSGVTQTPKHLITATGQRVTLRCSPRSGDLSVYWYQQSLDQGLQFLIQYYNGEERAKGNILERFSAQQFPDLHSELNLSSLELGDSALYFCASSATSGRAGETQYFGPGTRLLVL.

The rearrangement uses TRBV4-3 and TRBJ2-2, with 8 bases matching TRBD2. The germline CDR1 and CDR2 sequences are LGHNA and YSLEER. The CDR3 covers 17 residues. Trimming took 0 bases from V and 4 from J; bases not matched to a gene: 7. Here the CDR3 DNA reads TGCGCCAGCAGCCAAGAATTTAGCGGGGAAGTCACCGGGGAGCTGTTTTTT. It translates to CASSQEFSGEVTGELFF.

V gene TRBV5-8 combines with J gene TRBJ2-2; tentative D call: TRBD1 (5 bases). Trimming took off 3 bases at V and 2 bases at J, with 11 bases between the two ends. Per germline, CDR1 SGHTS and CDR2 YDEGEE. This CDR3 region has 15 residues. CDR3 coding DNA: TGTGCCAGCAGCTGGGGCCTCACTAACACCGGGGAGCTGTTTTTT. It specifies CASSWGLTNTGELFF.

The chain is built from TRBV5-1 and TRBJ2-5, with D possibly TRBD2 on 5 matching bases. V lost 1 base, J lost 4 bases, and 11 bases lay in between. Looked up from germline, CDR1 is SGHRS and CDR2 is YFSETQ. CDR3 length: 14 residues. CDR3 in DNA: TGCGCCAGCAGCTTGAGTCCAGCGGTAGAGACCCAGTACTTC. This encodes CASSLSPAVETQYF.

The rearrangement links TRBV5-1 to TRBJ2-2, with 9 bases matching TRBD2. Germline V CDR1 and CDR2: SGHRS, YFSETQ. The V gene end was trimmed by 0 bases and the J gene end by 6 bases; junction bases not matched to a gene: 6. The CDR3 has 16 residues. CDR3: CASSLAVTSGAGELFF. CDR3 bases: TGCGCCAGCAGCTTGGCGGTGACTAGCGGCGCCGGGGAGCTGTTTTTT. Filled out from reference TRBV5-1 and TRBJ2-2, the complete variable domain reads KAGVTQTPRYLIKTRGQQVTLSCSPISGHRSVSWYQQTPGQGLQFLFEYFSETQRNKGNFPGRFSGRQFSNSRSEMNVSTLELGDSALYLCASSLAVTSGAGELFFGEGSRLTVL.

The chain is built from TRBV30 and TRBJ1-2; a possible D gene is TRBD1 (6 bases). The germline V and J ends were trimmed by 2 bases and 7 bases, with 8 bases remaining between them. Germline lookup yields CDR1 GTSNPN and CDR2 SVGIG (reference sequence). This CDR3 contains 11 residues. Written as DNA, the CDR3 is TGTGCCTGGAGTAACAGGGCTGGCTACACCTTC. It yields the protein CAWSNRAGYTF. The whole variable domain, filled in from reference TRBV30 and TRBJ1-2, reads SQTIHQWPATLVQPVGSPLSLECTVEGTSNPNLYWYRQAAGRGLQLLFYSVGIGQISSEVPQNLSASRPQDRQFILSSKKLLLSDSGFYLCAWSNRAGYTFGSGTRLTVV.

The rearrangement links TRBV19 to TRBJ2-1, with 13 bases lining up with TRBD2. V was pared by 8 bases and J by 0 bases, with 16 bases of the junction left unmatched. This CDR3 spans 20 amino acids. The germline gives CDR1 LNHDA, CDR2 SQIVND (reference sequence). CDR3 DNA: TGTGCCAGTTCCCATTCGTCGGGACTAGCGGGGAGAAGCTCCTACAATGAGCAGTTCTTC. Translation gives CASSHSSGLAGRSSYNEQFF.

V is TRBV10-3 and J is TRBJ2-1; D perhaps matches TRBD1 (5 bases). The CDR3 loop spans 15 amino acids. V was shortened by 10 bases and J by 6 bases, with 22 bases between the two germline ends. Germline CDR1 and CDR2: ENHRY and SYGVKD. CDR3 DNA: TGTGCCACCTACTCAACTCAAGGGGTCCCCAATGAGCAGTTCTTC. Translating gives CATYSTQGVPNEQFF.

The chain uses TRBV11-3 and TRBJ2-5, with 8 bases identical to TRBD2. The V gene end was trimmed by 3 bases and the J gene end by 3 bases; junction bases not matched to a gene: 6. Germline V lookup: CDR1 SGHNT, CDR2 YENEEA. This CDR3 is 15 amino acids long. The CDR3: CASSFSGSGEETQYF. DNA for the CDR3: TGTGCCAGCAGCTTCAGCGGGAGCGGGGAAGAGACCCAGTACTTC.